The 31 T cell receptor beta chains below were found in one sample sequenced in a study of T cells in Graves' hyperthyroidism and ophthalmopathy. RNA transcripts yielded amplified TCR beta CDR3 regions. HTBI primers were the set used in a first-round RT-PCR of the TCR CDR3. TCRdb processed the multiplex PCR reads anew with MiXCR; each CDR3 protein has one entry. The sample contains more than 550,000 distinct CDR3 sequences, approximately 18% of which appear only once. The sample consisted of blood. These receptors all come from a woman between 50 and 59 years old with Graves' hyperthyroidism that later progressed to Graves' ophthalmopathy.

This clonotype has just a few counts. The rearrangement joins TRBV19 to TRBJ1-2; D may be TRBD1 (6 bases). This CDR3 has 11 residues. Trimming removed 8 bases from V and 5 bases from J, with 9 bases in between. Germline lookup yields CDR1 LNHDA and CDR2 SQIVND (reference sequence). The CDR3 DNA is TGTGCCAGTGAGGGGGTATATGGCTACACCTTC. This codes for CASEGVYGYTF. Looking up the rest from reference TRBV19 and TRBJ1-2 gives the full variable domain: DGGITQSPKYLFRKEGQNVTLSCEQNLNHDAMYWYRQDPGQGLRLIYYSQIVNDFQKGDIAEGYSVSREKKESFPLTVTSAQKNPTAFYLCASEGVYGYTFGSGTRLTVV.

The V and J genes are TRBV5-1 and TRBJ1-2, with D unclear. CDR1 SGHRS and CDR2 YFSETQ come from the germline V gene. V was cut by 3 bases and J by 0 bases, with 6 bases left in between. This CDR3 contains 13 residues. The DNA for the CDR3 is TGCGCCAGCAGCTCAGAGTCTAACTATGGCTACACCTTC. Its translation is CASSSESNYGYTF. The whole variable domain, remainder taken from reference TRBV5-1 and TRBJ1-2, is KAGVTQTPRYLIKTRGQQVTLSCSPISGHRSVSWYQQTPGQGLQFLFEYFSETQRNKGNFPGRFSGRQFSNSRSEMNVSTLELGDSALYLCASSSESNYGYTFGSGTRLTVV.

The chain couples TRBV12-3 or TRBV12-4 to TRBJ1-3; 7 bases map to TRBD1. CDR3 length equals 15 residues. Trimming removed 5 bases from V and 0 bases from J; junction bases left unmatched: 4. The DNA for the CDR3 is TGTGCCAGCAGTCCCGGGACAGTCTCTGGAAACACCATATATTTT. Its translation is CASSPGTVSGNTIYF.

Details on this clonotype: Just one base apart from a much larger clone, this may be a read error. In this CDR3 the conserved last residue, phenylalanine or tryptophan, is missing, so a read error is likely. The gene calls are TRBV5-1 and TRBJ1-1; unclear D gene. The germline gives CDR1 SGHRS, CDR2 YFSETQ. V was pared by 5 bases and J by 1 base, with 9 bases between. CDR3 size: 13 residues. CDR3 DNA: TGCGCCAGCAGAGCTGGCCCGAACACTGAAGCTTTCCTT. Translating it yields CASRAGPNTEAFL.

The chain joins TRBV20-1 to TRBJ2-2; D is uncertain. CDR3 size: 14 residues. Trimming left V 6 bases short and J 0 bases short, with 11 bases between. Germline lookup yields CDR1 DFQATT and CDR2 SNEGSKA (reference sequence). The DNA for the CDR3 is TGCAGTGCCATCCCTACAGCGAACACCGGGGAGCTGTTTTTT. Translation: CSAIPTANTGELFF.

This clonotype was seen at least ten times. The rearrangement uses TRBV3-1 and TRBJ2-3, with D tentatively TRBD2 (7 bases). Trimming took 4 bases from V and 8 from J, leaving 16 bases between them. Germline lookup yields CDR1 LGHDT and CDR2 YNNKEL (reference sequence). The CDR3 contains 14 residues. The CDR3 here is CASSLGGREGTQYF. The DNA of the CDR3 is TGTGCCAGCAGCCTGGGGGGGCGAGAGGGTACGCAGTATTTT.

In this sample, this clonotype turned up many times. The V gene is TRBV6-1, the J gene TRBJ2-7; a possible D gene is TRBD2 (7 bases). The CDR3 has 15 amino acids. The V end lost 8 bases, the J end lost 3 bases, and 20 bases lay between the germline ends. Per germline, CDR1 MNHNS and CDR2 SASEGT. CDR3 loop: CASLSVPGGVYEQYF. The CDR3 nucleotides read TGTGCCAGCCTTTCCGTCCCGGGGGGCGTCTACGAGCAGTACTTC.

CDR3 nucleotide sequence: TGCAGCGTTGACACAGACAGGGGGGCGAACACTGAAGCTTTCTTT. It codes for CSVDTDRGANTEAFF. The chain carries TRBV29-1 and TRBJ1-1; TRBD1 aligns across 9 bases. In germline, CDR1 is SQVTM, CDR2 ANQGSEA. The CDR3 runs 15 residues. The V and J ends lost 3 bases and 1 base, in that order; junction bases with no gene match: 6.

V usage is TRBV6-1 and J usage is TRBJ2-7, with 7 bases lining up with TRBD1. Trimming cost V 5 bases and J 7 bases; bases outside gene matches: 14. This CDR3 is 15 amino acids long. From germline, CDR1 is MNHNS and CDR2 SASEGT. For the CDR3, the DNA is TGTGCCAGCAGTTCCAATGAAGGGGGCTTAGGGGAGCAGTACTTC. Translating it yields CASSSNEGGLGEQYF.

This chain joins TRBV29-1 and TRBJ2-5; 7 bases line up with TRBD2. This CDR3 contains 14 residues. With 0 bases clipped from V and 2 bases from J, the junction kept 3 bases outside the gene matches. The V gene's germline CDR1 is SQVTM and CDR2 ANQGSEA. The CDR3 protein is CSVEEGGGQETQYF. The DNA for the CDR3 is TGCAGCGTTGAAGAGGGGGGGGGGCAAGAGACCCAGTACTTC.

This clonotype occurred a few times. The CDR3 here is CASSLGGTGDSPLHF. In nucleotides, the CDR3 is TGCGCCAGCAGCTTGGGCGGGACAGGGGATTCACCCCTCCACTTT. The rearrangement uses TRBV5-1 and TRBJ1-6; 10 bases align to TRBD1. The V segment lost 0 bases and the J segment 8 bases; nucleotides outside the gene matches: 2. The CDR3 runs to 15 residues. Germline CDR1 SGHRS, CDR2 YFSETQ.

This clonotype appeared a few times. The chain links TRBV2 to TRBJ1-5, with 9 positions matching TRBD1. Germline CDR1 and CDR2: SNHLY and FYNNEI. The CDR3 spans 18 residues. The V and J ends lost 5 bases and 2 bases, in that order; junction bases with no gene match: 13. The CDR3 DNA reads as TGTGCCAGCAGTCAAACAGGGGGCGAGGGAATGGGCAATCAGCCCCAGCATTTT. This codes for CASSQTGGEGMGNQPQHF.

The sample holds many counts of this clonotype. The rearrangement joins TRBV3-1 to TRBJ1-6; TRBD1 agrees at 8 bases. The CDR3 covers 15 residues. The V and J ends lost 3 bases and 7 bases, in that order; junction bases with no gene match: 5. Germline-derived CDR1 and CDR2 are LGHDT and YNNKEL (reference sequence). The CDR3 spells CASSHLDRANSPLHF. In DNA form, the CDR3 reads TGTGCCAGCAGCCATTTGGACAGGGCAAATTCACCCCTCCACTTT.

In regard to this clonotype: This may be a read error: a much more frequent sequence differs by one nucleotide. The J gene is TRBJ2-2, the V gene TRBV2; 9 bases fit TRBD1. Germline CDR1 SNHLY, CDR2 FYNNEI. The CDR3 contains 15 residues. With 3 bases clipped from V and 7 bases from J, the junction kept 6 bases outside the gene matches. The CDR3 DNA reads TGTGCCAGCAGTGAGTACAGGGGGCCGGTCGGGGAGCTGTTTTTT. It translates to CASSEYRGPVGELFF.

This chain uses TRBV10-3 with TRBJ2-3, with D hard to call. The CDR3 runs to 11 residues. Germline loops: CDR1 ENHRY, CDR2 SYGVKD. Trimming pared 11 bases from V and 6 bases from J, leaving 12 bases between. CDR3 loop: CASQTSDTQYF. CDR3 bases: TGTGCCTCCCAAACCTCCGATACGCAGTATTTT.

The genes are TRBV10-3 and TRBJ2-7, with 7 bases matching TRBD1. Per the germline V gene, CDR1 is ENHRY and CDR2 is SYGVKD. The V gene end was trimmed by 2 bases and the J gene end by 1 base; junction bases not matched to a gene: 8. This CDR3 has 16 residues. In DNA, the CDR3 is TGTGCCATCAGTGAGCCTAGGGGGCGCGGATCCTACGAGCAGTACTTC. Its translation: CAISEPRGRGSYEQYF.

This clonotype was recorded at least ten times. The chain links TRBV20-1 to TRBJ2-1, with 9 bases matching TRBD1. With V trimmed by 6 bases and J by 2 bases, 5 bases remained unmatched. The germline CDR1 and CDR2 sequences are DFQATT and SNEGSKA (reference sequence). The CDR3 length is 14 residues. The CDR3 region is CSANRGQAYNEQFF. CDR3 DNA: TGCAGTGCCAACAGGGGGCAAGCCTACAATGAGCAGTTCTTC.

The genes are TRBV7-2 and TRBJ1-2; 8 nucleotides align to TRBD1. J lost 3 bases, V lost 2 bases, and 5 bases had no gene match. The CDR3 sequence is 15 residues long. The germline CDR1 and CDR2 sequences are SGHTA and FQGNSA. The DNA of the CDR3 is TGTGCCAGCAGCTTACAGACAGGGGAAGACTATGGCTACACCTTC. It translates to CASSLQTGEDYGYTF.

This clonotype has a count of ten or more. V usage is TRBV20-1 and J usage is TRBJ2-3, with 16 bases aligning to TRBD2. This CDR3 is 17 amino acids long. V dropped 4 bases and J dropped 1; count of bases not matched to a gene: 5. Germline-derived CDR1 and CDR2 are DFQATT and SNEGSKA (reference sequence). This CDR3 reads CSATGTSGGAGTDTQYF. CDR3 DNA sequence: TGCAGTGCTACCGGGACTAGCGGGGGGGCAGGCACAGATACGCAGTATTTT.

This clonotype was recorded many times. This rearrangement joins TRBV30 to TRBJ2-1; TRBD2 matches at 12 bases. CDR3 length: 13 amino acids. CDR1 is GTSNPN and CDR2 is SVGIG in the germline V gene (reference sequence). J lost 4 bases, V lost 5 bases, and 0 bases had no gene match. The CDR3 spells CAWLAGGYNEQFF. The CDR3 coding sequence is TGTGCCTGGCTAGCGGGGGGGTACAATGAGCAGTTCTTC.

The V and J genes are TRBV5-1 and TRBJ2-7; 8 nucleotides agree with TRBD2. The CDR3 is made up of 15 amino acids. Germline assignment: CDR1 SGHRS and CDR2 YFSETQ. V trimming: 4 bases; J trimming: 4 bases; junction bases outside the gene matches: 10. CDR3 amino acids: CASSTGPGLEYEQYF. The CDR3 DNA sequence: TGCGCCAGCAGCACGGGACCGGGACTAGAGTACGAGCAGTACTTC. The full variable domain, in which reference TRBV5-1 and TRBJ2-7 provide the parts outside the CDR3, is KAGVTQTPRYLIKTRGQQVTLSCSPISGHRSVSWYQQTPGQGLQFLFEYFSETQRNKGNFPGRFSGRQFSNSRSEMNVSTLELGDSALYLCASSTGPGLEYEQYFGPGTRLTVT.

This clonotype was counted many times. This chain connects TRBV10-3 to TRBJ2-3; D possibly corresponds to TRBD1 (5 bases). The CDR3 runs 18 residues. Trimming took off 0 bases at V and 4 bases at J, with 20 bases between the two ends. Germline V gene data show CDR1 as ENHRY and CDR2 as SYGVKD. The DNA for the CDR3 is TGTGCCATCAGTGAGTCGGAAACGGACACAAGCAGTTCAGATACGCAGTATTTT. Its protein is CAISESETDTSSSDTQYF.

The V call is TRBV11-3, the J call TRBJ2-1; D might be TRBD2 (6 bases). Trimming took 3 bases from V and 6 from J, leaving 15 bases between them. The CDR3 runs 15 residues. Germline V gives CDR1 SGHNT, CDR2 YENEEA. CDR3 residues: CASSFQLAGTNEQFF. In DNA form, the CDR3 reads TGTGCCAGCAGCTTCCAACTAGCCGGGACCAATGAGCAGTTCTTC.

A few counts support this clonotype. The CDR3 protein is CSARAGTGVGQPQHF. CDR3 sequence (DNA): TGCAGTGCTAGAGCCGGGACAGGGGTAGGGCAGCCCCAGCATTTT. This chain connects TRBV20-1 to TRBJ1-5, with TRBD1 identical over 10 bases. Trimming took 1 base from V and 7 from J; bases not matched to a gene: 7. CDR3 size: 15 residues. Germline CDR1 and CDR2: DFQATT and SNEGSKA (reference sequence).

This clonotype was recorded many times. The chain joins TRBV18 to TRBJ1-1; D remains ambiguous. Germline V lookup: CDR1 KGHSH, CDR2 LQKENI. The CDR3 covers 14 residues. The ends were cut back, 0 bases at V and 0 bases at J, with 5 bases in the middle. This chain's CDR3 is CASSPPQVNTEAFF. DNA for the CDR3: TGTGCCAGCTCACCACCACAAGTGAACACTGAAGCTTTCTTT.

This clonotype came up many times. This sequence joins TRBV7-8 and TRBJ1-2; D not resolved. The CDR3 has 14 amino acids. Germline CDR1 and CDR2: SGHVS and FQNEAQ. V lost 5 bases and J lost 0, with 10 bases in between. CDR3: CASSSTNANYGYTF. CDR3 nucleotide sequence: TGTGCCAGCAGCAGTACCAACGCTAACTATGGCTACACCTTC. Full variable domain (rest looked up from reference TRBV7-8 and TRBJ1-2): GAGVSQSPRYKVAKRGQDVALRCDPISGHVSLFWYQQALGQGPEFLTYFQNEAQLDKSGLPSDRFFAERPEGSVSTLKIQRTQQEDSAVYLCASSSTNANYGYTFGSGTRLTVV.

The count of this clonotype is one. A much larger clone differs by one base, so this may be a read error. The CDR3 carries no conserved terminal phenylalanine or tryptophan, so it likely arises from a read error. The CDR3 spells CASSLARGASNQPQHL. The CDR3 DNA sequence: TGTGCCAGCAGTTTAGCGAGGGGGGCTAGCAATCAGCCCCAGCATCTT. This rearrangement joins TRBV12-3 or TRBV12-4 to TRBJ1-5, with D perhaps TRBD1 (6 bases). Trimming shortened V by 0 bases and J by 0 bases, and 9 bases separated the two germline ends. This CDR3 is built from 16 residues.

Many counts were recorded for this clonotype. The chain links TRBV11-2 to TRBJ2-5; D not certain. Between the trimmed V and J ends, which lost 0 bases and 5 bases, there was a span of 13 bases. The length of the CDR3 is 15 residues. Germline CDR1 SGHAT, CDR2 FQNNGV. CDR3 nucleotides: TGTGCCAGCAGCTTAGATCTTCGTAGATGGGAGACCCAGTACTTC. This sequence encodes CASSLDLRRWETQYF. Full variable domain (remainder filled in from reference TRBV11-2 and TRBJ2-5): EAGVAQSPRYKIIEKRQSVAFWCNPISGHATLYWYQQILGQGPKLLIQFQNNGVVDDSQLPKDRFSAERLKGVDSTLKIQPAKLEDSAVYLCASSLDLRRWETQYFGPGTRLLVL.

This clonotype was seen at least ten times. The chain combines TRBV20-1 with TRBJ1-5; TRBD1 agrees at 9 bases. CDR3 length: 12 residues. Germline assignment: CDR1 DFQATT and CDR2 SNEGSKA (reference sequence). Trimming removed 5 bases from V and 7 bases from J; junction bases left unmatched: 3. CDR3 protein: CSAWTGEQPQHF. The CDR3 nucleotides read TGCAGTGCTTGGACAGGGGAGCAGCCCCAGCATTTT.

The chain is built from TRBV7-9 and TRBJ2-7; tentatively, D is TRBD1 (5 bases). V was clipped by 5 bases and J by 4 bases, with 15 bases between them. This CDR3 contains 14 residues. Germline V gene lookup returns CDR1 SEHNR and CDR2 FQNEAQ (reference sequence). CDR3 amino acids: CASSRVLGRYEQYF. CDR3 sequence (DNA): TGTGCCAGCAGCAGAGTATTGGGGCGGTACGAGCAGTACTTC.

At least ten counts were recorded for this clonotype. This chain connects TRBV5-1 to TRBJ1-6; the D gene is possibly TRBD1 (5 bases). This CDR3 region has 15 residues. Germline V gives CDR1 SGHRS, CDR2 YFSETQ. The V gene lost 4 bases and the J gene lost 10 bases, with 18 bases spanning the gap. The CDR3 bases are TGCGCCAGCAGCGCGGGTCAGGGTCAGGGATCACCCCTCCACTTT. Translation: CASSAGQGQGSPLHF.